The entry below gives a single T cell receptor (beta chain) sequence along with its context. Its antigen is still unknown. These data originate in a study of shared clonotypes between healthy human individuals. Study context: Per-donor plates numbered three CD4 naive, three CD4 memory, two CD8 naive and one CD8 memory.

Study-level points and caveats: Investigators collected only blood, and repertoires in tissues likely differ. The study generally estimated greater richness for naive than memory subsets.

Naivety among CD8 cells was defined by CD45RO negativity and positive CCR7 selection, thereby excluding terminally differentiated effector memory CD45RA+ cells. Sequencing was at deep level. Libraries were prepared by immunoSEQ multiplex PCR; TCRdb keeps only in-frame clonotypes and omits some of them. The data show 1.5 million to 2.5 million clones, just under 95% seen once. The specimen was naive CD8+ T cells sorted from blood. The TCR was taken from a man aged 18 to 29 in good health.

CDR3 DNA sequence: TGTGCCAGCAGCTTAGTTGGGACAGGGGTTCCGCAAGAGACCCAGTACTTC. It is translated as CASSLVGTGVPQETQYF. The chain carries TRBV11-2 and TRBJ2-5; 10 bases align to TRBD1. V lost 1 base and J lost 2; bases outside the gene matches: 7. The CDR3 length is 17 residues. Germline V CDR1 and CDR2: SGHAT, FQNNGV.